This T cell receptor beta chain was obtained from a study of T cells after posttransplantation cyclophosphamide. Study-wide points: Donor CD8+ memory clones often dominated recipient blood repertoires at later times. Recipient CMV seropositivity and CMV reactivation strongly tracked TRB clonality. Blood and skin or GI T cell repertoires showed limited TRB overlap.

Repertoires were generated with immunoSEQ multiplex PCR, while TCRdb's copy carries only in-frame clones and drops some. In total the sample includes around 5,000 clones, none of them seen once. There are many counts of this clone. The antigen remains unidentified. V dropped 1 base and J dropped 6 bases, with 9 bases sitting between them. The CDR3 is 13 amino acids. Germline V CDR1 and CDR2: KGHSH, LQKENI. Cyclophosphamide on days +3 and +4 followed busulfan-fludarabine conditioning and a marrow graft. V gene TRBV18 combines with J gene TRBJ1-2, with D possibly TRBD1 on 5 matching bases. The clonotype comes from a male patient between 55 and 70 years old who received an allogeneic stem cell transplant from a related donor, was CMV-positive, and had no GVHD. Among the T cells, some may be from the graft donor. The source was PBMCs, collected after allogeneic stem cell transplant with posttransplant cyclophosphamide. The CDR3 bases are TGTGCCAGCTCACCACACGCGACAGATGGCTACACCTTC. Protein product: CASSPHATDGYTF.